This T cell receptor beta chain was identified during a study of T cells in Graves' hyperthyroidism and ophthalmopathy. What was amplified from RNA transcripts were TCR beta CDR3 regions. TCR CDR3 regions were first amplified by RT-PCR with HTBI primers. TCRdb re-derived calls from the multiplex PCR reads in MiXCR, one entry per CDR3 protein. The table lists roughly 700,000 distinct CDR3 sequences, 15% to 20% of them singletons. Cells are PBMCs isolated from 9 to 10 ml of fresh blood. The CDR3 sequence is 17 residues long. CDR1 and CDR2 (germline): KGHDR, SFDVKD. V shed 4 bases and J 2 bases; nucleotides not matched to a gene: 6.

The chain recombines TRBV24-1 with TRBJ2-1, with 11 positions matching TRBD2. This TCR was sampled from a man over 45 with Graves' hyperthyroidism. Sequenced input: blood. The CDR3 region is CATSDLQTSGTYNEQFF. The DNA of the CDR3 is TGTGCCACCAGTGACCTCCAGACTAGCGGGACCTACAATGAGCAGTTCTTC.